This T cell receptor beta chain originates from a study of blood T cell repertoires in COVID-19. Study-wide context: In each case, the material was cDNA or gDNA derived from T cells, B-cell-depleted T cells, or PBMCs.

Germline loops: CDR1 SGHTA, CDR2 FQGNSA. The V and J ends lost 0 bases and 2 bases respectively, with 10 bases between them. CDR3 length: 15 amino acids. TCRdb's copy holds only in-frame clones and misses some; the assay was immunoSEQ multiplex PCR. In the table there are 200,000 to 250,000 clones, about 80% of which are singletons. Cohorts were determined from participant-reported clinical history. Participants in the exposed group had met a COVID-19 case in the 2 weeks before joining the study. The clonotype originates from a woman between 50 and 59 years old who had been exposed to COVID-19. The specimen sequenced was PBMCs or T cells enriched from blood (not recorded which). The chain employs TRBV7-2 and TRBJ1-2; D remains unclear. The DNA of the CDR3 is TGTGCCAGCAGCTTAGCGCTGGAGCCAAACTATGGCTACACCTTC. Translating it yields CASSLALEPNYGYTF. The variable domain in full, completed from reference TRBV7-2 and TRBJ1-2, reads GAGVSQSPSNKVTEKGKDVELRCDPISGHTALYWYRQSLGQGLEFLIYFQGNSAPDKSGLPSDRFSAERTGGSVSTLTIQRTQQEDSAVYLCASSLALEPNYGYTFGSGTRLTVV.